The T cell receptor beta chain under discussion was sequenced for a study of prognosis after radiotherapy for stage I lung cancer. As for the study in general: Radiotherapy was followed by distant metastases in four patients, which appeared at a median of 7 months; roughly 15 patients showed no significant progression.

At least ten counts were recorded for this clonotype. Two-round multiplex PCR on genomic DNA was the method by which TCR beta CDR3 was amplified. Amplification in first-round PCR relied on primers specific to each TRBV and TRBJ gene. TCRdb passed the multiplex PCR reads through MiXCR, listing each CDR3 protein once. The table shows over 30,000 distinct CDR3 sequences, with around a quarter occurring only once. Node-negative disease was confirmed in all patients by CT and PET/CT, with no prior chemotherapy, radiotherapy or other malignancies. The CDR3 consists of 15 residues. In germline, CDR1 is MGHRA, CDR2 YSYEKL. V lost 4 bases and J lost 0, with 7 bases in between.

The chain joins TRBV4-1 to TRBJ2-6; D gene unclear. The source was PBMCs, collected before or after stereotactic body radiation therapy (not recorded which). This TCR was recovered from a donor aged 50 or older with non-small cell lung cancer. DNA of the CDR3: TGCGCCAGCAGCCTAGAAAGCTCTGGGGCCAACGTCCTGACTTTC. This gives the protein CASSLESSGANVLTF.